This T cell receptor beta chain was observed in a study of beta chain features in type 1 diabetes. This clone was recorded many times. Its matching antigen is unknown. The study's findings and limits: Moderate yet significant TCRB CDR3 shortening was seen in Type 1 diabetes patients in all four CD4+ subsets. In comparison with healthy donors, patients had naive, central memory and Treg TCRB repertoires that appeared more similar.

In total, each donor contributed a single heparinised blood draw that averaged around 110 mL. Reverse transcribing all isolated RNA meant expressed TCRB transcripts were sequenced. Clones were read by immunoSEQ multiplex PCR, and TCRdb kept only the in-frame ones, dropping some. The repertoire holds around 300,000 clones, with roughly 8% as singletons. The TCR originated in a woman younger than 35 in good health. Material: central memory CD4+ T cells from blood.

The CDR3 spells CSVRDRETQYF. The CDR3 DNA reads TGCAGCGTGAGGGATCGGGAGACCCAGTACTTC. The genes are TRBV29-1 and TRBJ2-5; the D gene is possibly TRBD2 (5 bases). The CDR3 sequence is 11 residues long. The germline CDR1 and CDR2 sequences are SQVTM and ANQGSEA. The V and J ends lost 6 bases and 5 bases respectively, with 10 bases between them. Supplemented by reference TRBV29-1 and TRBJ2-5, the full variable domain reads SAVISQKPSRDICQRGTSLTIQCQVDSQVTMMFWYRQQPGQSLTLIATANQGSEATYESGFVIDKFPISRPNLTFSTLTVSNMSPEDSSIYLCSVRDRETQYFGPGTRLLVL.